This T cell receptor beta chain was recovered during a study of cytomegalovirus exposure and HLA in healthy donors. V lost 7 bases to trimming and J lost 4 bases; unmatched junction nucleotides: 13. There are 16 residues in the CDR3. CDR1 SGHAT and CDR2 FQNNGV come from the germline V gene. PCR amplification relied on 60 Vbeta primers (plus 13 Jbeta primers). Sequencing used immunoSEQ multiplex PCR; TCRdb keeps in-frame clones, though not all of them. The sample contains 70,000 to 95,000 clones, 75% to 85% of which appear only once. This clonotype was sampled from a woman aged 35 to 49 in good health and CMV-seropositive. V gene TRBV11-2 combines with J gene TRBJ2-1; 7 bases fit TRBD1. Source material: PBMCs. The CDR3 DNA sequence: TGTGCCAGCATCCTTACGGGGACAGAGAGATACAATGAGCAGTTCTTC. Protein product: CASILTGTERYNEQFF.